The rows below give T cell receptor beta chains drawn from one sample of a study of T cell clonotyping in hematopoietic cell transplantation. Produced via immunoSEQ multiplex PCR; TCRdb's table is partial and in-frame only. The table shows about 36,000 clones, with about 87% occurring only once. What was sequenced was peripheral blood mononuclear cells. These receptors were taken from a woman between 40 and 50 years old in good health. Some clones in this sample may be carry-over from other donors' samples. Each CDR3 is given with its conserved first and last residue. Size is stated for part of the rows, as once, few or many counts, or as a class when the clone is expanded.

TRBV30 few CAWSVSRDTQYF
TRBV28 . CASSLPGTDNEQFF
TRBV6-1 . CASSEINQPQHF
TRBV30 . CAWGTRGFGTIYF
TRBV6-6 . CASSLAGDSQPQHF
TRBV30 . CAWNGRQGEGAQETQYF
TRBV7-9 few CASTGFSYGYTF
TRBV2 . CASRSSSLQFF
TRBV30 . CAWSQQGRAFF
TRBV4-2 . CASSQYRGAGETQYF
TRBV7-2 . CASSLGGQSQETQYF
TRBV5-4 . CASLISEGTGELFF
TRBV6-6 . CASSRVRSNQPQHF
TRBV6-5 . CASSYGHPYEQYF